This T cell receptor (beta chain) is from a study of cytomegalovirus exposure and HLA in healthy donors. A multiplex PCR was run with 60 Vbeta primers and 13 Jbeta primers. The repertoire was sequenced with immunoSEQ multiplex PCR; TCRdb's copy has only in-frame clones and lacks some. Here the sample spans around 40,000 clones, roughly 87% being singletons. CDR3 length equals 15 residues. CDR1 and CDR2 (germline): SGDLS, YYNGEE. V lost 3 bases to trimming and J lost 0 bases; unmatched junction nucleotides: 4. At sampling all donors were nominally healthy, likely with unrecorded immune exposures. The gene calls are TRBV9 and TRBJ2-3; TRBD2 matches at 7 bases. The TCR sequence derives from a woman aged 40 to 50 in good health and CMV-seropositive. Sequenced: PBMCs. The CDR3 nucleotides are TGTGCCAGCAGCGGTACTAGCGCTAGCACAGATACGCAGTATTTT. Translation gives CASSGTSASTDTQYF.